This T cell receptor (beta chain) was captured by sequencing in a study of OX40 agonist ivuxolimab in advanced cancers. About the investigation overall: Ivuxolimab, which targeted the costimulatory receptor OX40 (CD134), was an agonistic, fully human IgG2 monoclonal antibody. Intravenous ivuxolimab was administered to patients every 2 weeks at six dose levels: 0.01, 0.1, 0.3, 1.5, 3 and 10 mg/kg. The paper covers the monotherapy dose-escalation part of the phase I ivuxolimab trial, which included N of about 50 patients. The purpose of peripheral TCRbeta sequencing was to test whether ivuxolimab changed TCR sequence diversity and led to clonal T-cell expansion. Patients were allowed to have had prior anti-PD-1, anti-PD-L1 or anti-CTLA-4 therapy, and 40% of the dose-escalation patients had previously received checkpoint inhibitors. Of the approximately 50 patients in dose escalation, about 20 had hepatocellular carcinoma, some 15 had melanoma, 9 had renal cell carcinoma and 9 had head and neck cancer. The dose-escalation cohort was about 86% male with a mean age of 60 years, ranging from roughly 20 to 85. Partial responses occurred in three dose-escalation patients: two with cutaneous melanoma and one with hepatocellular carcinoma. Broad study findings and their caveats: In partial responders in the 0.1-3.0 mg/kg groups, normalized peripheral clonal expansion was found to be among the lowest, especially among CD8+ T cells. Antigen specificity was not determined for the clonally expanded peripheral T cells. Low levels of normalized T-cell clonal expansion were also shown by some nonresponding patients. On average, CD8+ T cells showed more expanded clones than CD4+ T cells after ivuxolimab. Clonal expansion of both CD4+ and CD8+ blood T cells was observed from baseline to week 6 at doses 0.1 to 3.0 mg/kg.

Patients with autoimmune disease history or receiving systemic immunosuppression were excluded from the trial. Peripheral blood for TCR sequencing was collected from all dose cohorts at baseline, on cycle 4 day 1, and on cycle 7 day 1. The samples were drawn from a first-in-human, open-label, multicenter phase I dose-escalation trial of ivuxolimab. Adults with locally advanced or metastatic melanoma, renal cell, hepatocellular, or head and neck squamous cell carcinoma were enrolled in the trial. CD4+ and CD8+ T cells were sorted separately from peripheral blood before TCR sequencing. For sequencing of the TCRbeta CDR3 region, genomic DNA was extracted from the sorted cells. The immunoSEQ Assay was used for sequencing of TCRbeta CDR3 regions. TCRdb re-hosts the immuneACCESS table, in-frame sequences only. Its copies lack some clones; in the studies checked, an unresolved V gene accounts for under half of them, and the cause for the rest is not known. In this sample the table shows approximately 60,000 clones, approximately 90% of which occur a single time. The ten largest clonotypes hold about an eighth of the sample.

For this clone: Its antigen remains unidentified. Per-nucleotide qualities are absent, and no much larger clonotype sits a single base away.

From its cysteine to its phenylalanine, the CDR3 spans 21 amino acids. CDR3 DNA only is kept here, 63 bases in frame from base 1. The TCR was taken from an adult with an advanced solid tumor such as melanoma, head and neck, liver or kidney cancer. The chain is made from TRBV21-1 and TRBJ2-7; the DNA was not used to check the table's D call, TRBD2. TRBV21-1 is a pseudogene segment. The sequencing here drew on CD4+ or CD8+ T cells sorted from blood, taken in a trial of the OX40 agonist ivuxolimab. The DNA sequence reads TGTGCCAGCAGTTTGTGGGGCGCGGGAGATTTGGGAAATGGGGGGCTTTACGAGCAGTACTTC. Its protein product is CASSLWGAGDLGNGGLYEQYF.